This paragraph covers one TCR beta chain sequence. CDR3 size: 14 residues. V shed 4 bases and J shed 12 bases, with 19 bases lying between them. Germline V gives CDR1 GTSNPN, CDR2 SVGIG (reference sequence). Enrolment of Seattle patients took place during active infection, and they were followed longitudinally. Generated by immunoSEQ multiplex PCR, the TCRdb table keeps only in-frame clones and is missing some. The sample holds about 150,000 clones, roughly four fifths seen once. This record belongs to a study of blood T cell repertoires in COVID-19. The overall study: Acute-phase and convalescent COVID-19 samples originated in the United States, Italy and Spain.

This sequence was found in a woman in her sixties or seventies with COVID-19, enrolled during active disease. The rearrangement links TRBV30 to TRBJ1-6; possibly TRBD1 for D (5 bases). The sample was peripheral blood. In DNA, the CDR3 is TGTGCCTGGACCCGCCTTGGGGGGGGAGAACCCCTCCACTTT. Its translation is CAWTRLGGGEPLHF.